These 27 T cell receptor beta chains originate from one sample sequenced in a study of identical twins (dated by TCRdb to about 2016). Preparation of the library involved 5' RACE. Instrument on record: Illumina HiSeq 2000. TCRdb reanalyzed the raw reads on its own, using fastp at Q25 for trimming and MiXCR for clone calling, and kept in-frame beta chains. Each entry merges the rows of one CDR3 protein and shows their most common DNA and genes. The sample table lists around 1.7 million distinct CDR3 sequences, under 35% of them with a count of one. The biggest ten clones account for 0.25% to 0.3% of the sample. Specimen: cord blood. These receptor sequences come from a newborn girl in good health.

J is TRBJ1-5 and V is TRBV3-1; no clear D. The germline gives CDR1 LGHDT, CDR2 YNNKEL (reference sequence). V shed 3 bases and J shed 2 bases, with 14 bases lying between them. The CDR3 runs 16 residues. CDR3 in DNA: TGTGCCAGCAGCCAGGGGAGGGTTCGGGGCAATCAGCCCCAGCATTTT. Amino acids: CASSQGRVRGNQPQHF.

In its sample, this clonotype was seen many times. J is TRBJ1-2 and V is TRBV29-1; 10 bases are a match to TRBD1. The V segment lost 0 bases and the J segment 5 bases; nucleotides outside the gene matches: 6. CDR3 length: 15 residues. The V gene's germline CDR1 is SQVTM and CDR2 ANQGSEA. The CDR3 bases are TGCAGCGTTGAAGATCCCGACAGGGGGCCGTATGGCTACACCTTC. Its translation: CSVEDPDRGPYGYTF.

This clonotype was seen only a few times. The chain couples TRBV2 to TRBJ1-1, with TRBD1 matching over 9 bases. CDR1 and CDR2 (germline): SNHLY, FYNNEI. The CDR3 loop spans 14 amino acids. Trimming removed 4 bases from V and 4 bases from J; junction bases left unmatched: 4. DNA for the CDR3: TGTGCCAGCAGTGGGGGGGGACAGGGCACTGAAGCTTTCTTT. Its protein is CASSGGGQGTEAFF.

The chain is built from TRBV3-1 and TRBJ1-1; D unresolved. Germline loops: CDR1 LGHDT, CDR2 YNNKEL (reference sequence). The CDR3 consists of 12 residues. V dropped 8 bases and J dropped 5 bases, with 12 bases sitting between them. This CDR3 is CASGRERTEAFF. CDR3 in DNA: TGTGCCAGCGGGAGGGAGAGGACTGAAGCTTTCTTT.

CDR3 bases: TGTGCCAGCGGCACTGTAGGCCGATACAATGAGCAGTACTTC. Translating it yields CASGTVGRYNEQYF. The chain recombines TRBV27 with TRBJ2-7; D remains unclear. CDR1 and CDR2 (germline): MNHEY, SMNVEV (reference sequence). V was cut by 8 bases and J by 7 bases, with 21 bases left in between. This CDR3 is 14 amino acids long.

There are a few counts of this clonotype. The gene calls are TRBV6-1 and TRBJ2-3; 9 bases fit TRBD2. This CDR3 is built from 17 residues. J lost 1 base, V lost 7 bases, and 12 bases had no gene match. Germline loops: CDR1 MNHNS, CDR2 SASEGT. DNA of the CDR3: TGTGCCAGCAAGACTAGCGGACTAGCGAGGGGCACAGATACGCAGTATTTT. Translation gives CASKTSGLARGTDTQYF.

This clonotype was observed a handful of times. The V call is TRBV2, the J call TRBJ1-2, with 7 bases fitting TRBD1. The germline CDR1 and CDR2 sequences are SNHLY and FYNNEI. Trimming took 4 bases from V and 5 from J; bases not matched to a gene: 10. The CDR3 totals 15 residues. The CDR3 protein is CASSASTGHRYGYTF. The CDR3 nucleotides read TGTGCCAGCAGTGCCTCGACAGGGCATAGGTATGGCTACACCTTC.

This clonotype appeared a few times. The genes are TRBV29-1 and TRBJ2-7, with D unclear. Deletions cut 7 bases from V and 1 base from J, with 20 bases between. CDR3 length: 15 amino acids. Germline CDR1 is SQVTM and CDR2 is ANQGSEA. CDR3 sequence reads: CSATVWATESYEQYF. CDR3 coding DNA: TGCAGCGCAACCGTATGGGCTACAGAATCCTACGAGCAGTACTTC.

At least ten counts were recorded for this clonotype. The chain carries TRBV25-1 and TRBJ2-3, with D maybe TRBD2 (6 bases). Per the germline V gene, CDR1 is MGHDK and CDR2 is SYGVNS. There are 15 residues in the CDR3. V gave up 5 bases and J gave up 0 bases, with 12 bases separating them. The CDR3, as DNA: TGTGCCAGCAGTCCTCTCCGGGGGAGCACAGATACGCAGTATTTT. Its translation: CASSPLRGSTDTQYF.

This chain joins TRBV20-1 and TRBJ2-7; 7 nucleotides match TRBD2. The CDR3 is 13 residues long. V lost 5 bases to trimming and J lost 4 bases; unmatched junction nucleotides: 8. Germline lookup yields CDR1 DFQATT and CDR2 SNEGSKA (reference sequence). This CDR3 is CSAEVREKYEQYF. CDR3 nucleotide sequence: TGCAGTGCTGAGGTGCGGGAGAAATACGAGCAGTACTTC.

V usage is TRBV5-1 and J usage is TRBJ2-5; TRBD1 matches at 7 bases. This CDR3 is 14 amino acids long. Trimming removed 2 bases from V and 11 bases from J; junction bases left unmatched: 12. Germline V gene sequence: CDR1 SGHRS, CDR2 YFSETQ. This CDR3 reads CASSLRNRGNEQYF. The CDR3 nucleotides are TGCGCCAGCAGCTTAAGAAACAGGGGCAATGAGCAGTACTTC.

V gene TRBV28 combines with J gene TRBJ2-3, with 8 bases fitting TRBD2. The germline CDR1 and CDR2 sequences are MDHEN and SYDVKM. V trimming: 5 bases; J trimming: 2 bases; junction bases outside the gene matches: 6. The CDR3 is made up of 15 amino acids. CDR3 sequence (DNA): TGTGCCAGCAGTGCTGCGGGAGGATACACAGATACGCAGTATTTT. Translating it yields CASSAAGGYTDTQYF.

V and J are TRBV20-1 and TRBJ2-7; unclear D gene. Between the trimmed V and J ends, which lost 3 bases and 2 bases, there was a span of 14 bases. Looked up from germline, CDR1 is DFQATT and CDR2 is SNEGSKA (reference sequence). This CDR3 region has 14 residues. The CDR3 protein is CSASPRHGPYEQYF. For the CDR3, the DNA is TGCAGTGCTAGCCCGAGACACGGCCCCTACGAGCAGTACTTC.

This clonotype was detected many times. The chain couples TRBV10-3 to TRBJ2-7; D not resolved. In germline, CDR1 is ENHRY, CDR2 SYGVKD. The CDR3 totals 15 residues. Trimming stripped 1 base from V and 0 bases from J, with 10 bases between. The CDR3 coding sequence is TGTGCCATCAGTGAGTTAGCCAGAAGCTCCTACGAGCAGTACTTC. This gives the protein CAISELARSSYEQYF.

V is TRBV27 and J is TRBJ2-3, with TRBD2 identical over 12 bases. V was clipped by 5 bases and J by 7 bases; unmatched bases: 7. This CDR3 is 15 amino acids long. Germline V gene data show CDR1 as MNHEY and CDR2 as SMNVEV (reference sequence). The CDR3 loop reads CASSQTSGRVNTQYF. As DNA, the CDR3 is TGTGCCAGCAGTCAGACTAGCGGGAGAGTTAATACGCAGTATTTT.

The chain couples TRBV7-9 to TRBJ1-4; D is unclear. The length of the CDR3 is 16 residues. The germline CDR1 and CDR2 sequences are SEHNR and FQNEAQ (reference sequence). V lost 1 base, J lost 0 bases, and 9 bases lay in between. The DNA for the CDR3 is TGTGCCAGCAGCTTAGAATGGGTTGCAACTAATGAAAAACTGTTTTTT. Its translation is CASSLEWVATNEKLFF.

The gene calls are TRBV7-2 and TRBJ2-3; 11 nucleotides match TRBD2. The V gene's germline CDR1 is SGHTA and CDR2 FQGNSA. The CDR3 length is 18 residues. The V segment lost 5 bases and the J segment 2 bases; nucleotides outside the gene matches: 12. The DNA of the CDR3 is TGTGCCAGCAGCCCCCGGTGGAGACTAGCGGGAAACACAGATACGCAGTATTTT. It is translated as CASSPRWRLAGNTDTQYF.

Only a few counts were recorded for this clonotype. This chain uses TRBV20-1 with TRBJ1-1; TRBD1 might be the D (5 bases). The V gene's germline CDR1 is DFQATT and CDR2 SNEGSKA (reference sequence). The CDR3 extends over 14 amino acids. The V and J ends lost 3 bases and 3 bases respectively, with 14 bases between them. CDR3 DNA: TGCAGTGCTAGTCCAGGGTCGGATTACACTGAAGCTTTCTTT. Protein product: CSASPGSDYTEAFF.

The rearrangement uses TRBV3-1 and TRBJ2-3; 7 bases align to TRBD2. With 0 bases clipped from V and 3 bases from J, the junction kept 9 bases outside the gene matches. This CDR3 has 17 residues. Germline V gene data show CDR1 as LGHDT and CDR2 as YNNKEL (reference sequence). The CDR3 sequence: CASSQDLAGVRTDTQYF. The CDR3 DNA reads as TGTGCCAGCAGCCAAGATCTGGCGGGAGTAAGGACAGATACGCAGTATTTT.

The CDR3 DNA follows: TGTGCCACCAGTGAAGCGGGAGCGGTCAATGAGCAGTTCTTC. Residues: CATSEAGAVNEQFF. V gene TRBV24-1 combines with J gene TRBJ2-1, with TRBD2 identical over 8 bases. V lost 4 bases to trimming and J lost 6 bases; unmatched junction nucleotides: 4. The CDR3 extends over 14 amino acids. The V gene's germline CDR1 is KGHDR and CDR2 SFDVKD.

The chain couples TRBV18 to TRBJ2-4; 10 positions match TRBD2. The J call may not be correct, given that the DNA end is closer to TRBJ2-7. CDR1 and CDR2 from the germline V gene are KGHSH and LQKENI. The CDR3 spans 17 residues. The CDR3 nucleotides read TGTGCCAGCTCACCAAAGGCTAGCGGGAGATTCACCTACGAGCAGTACTTC. This gives the protein CASSPKASGRFTYEQYF.

This clonotype was observed a few times. V is TRBV12-3 or TRBV12-4 and J is TRBJ2-1, with D perhaps matching TRBD1 (5 bases). This CDR3 comprises 14 residues. Between the trimmed V and J ends, which lost 5 bases and 6 bases, there was a span of 14 bases. The CDR3 DNA is TGTGCCAGCAGTACAACAGGTTTCCCCAATGAGCAGTTCTTC. Translation: CASSTTGFPNEQFF.

About this clonotype itself: Given the absence of the conserved phenylalanine or tryptophan at the CDR3 end, a read error is likely. The J gene is TRBJ2-7, the V gene TRBV9; D gene unclear. The end of the DNA is better explained by TRBJ2-5, so the J call may be wrong. Germline CDR1 is SGDLS and CDR2 is YYNGEE. This CDR3 has 13 residues. The DNA for the CDR3 is TGTGCCAGCAGCCTCGCCTCTTGGGAGACCCAGTACTTA. It codes for CASSLASWETQYL.

The rearrangement uses TRBV12-3 or TRBV12-4 and TRBJ2-7; perhaps D is TRBD1 or TRBD2 (5 bases each). The CDR3 loop spans 14 amino acids. Deletions cut 3 bases from V and 7 bases from J, with 16 bases between. This CDR3 is CASSFSGTDNEQYF. The CDR3 region has the DNA TGTGCCAGCAGTTTCTCGGGGACGGACAATGAGCAGTACTTC.

The chain recombines TRBV5-1 with TRBJ2-7; 9 nucleotides match TRBD1. Germline V CDR1 and CDR2: SGHRS, YFSETQ. CDR3 size: 20 residues. The ends lost 0 bases at V and 3 bases at J; junction bases unmatched: 19. The CDR3 DNA follows: TGCGCCAGCAGCTTGGTCCGGGACAGGGCCGTTAGCGGGCTACACTACGAGCAGTACTTC. Amino acids: CASSLVRDRAVSGLHYEQYF.

J is TRBJ1-4 and V is TRBV5-6; possible D gene TRBD1, 5 bases. V lost 4 bases, J lost 3 bases, and 13 bases lay in between. CDR1 SGHDT and CDR2 YYEEEE come from the germline V gene. The CDR3 contains 15 residues. The CDR3 spells CASSRGPGSNEKLFF. CDR3 in DNA: TGTGCCAGCAGCCGTGGGCCAGGGTCTAATGAAAAACTGTTTTTT. Based on the CDR3 plus reference TRBV5-6 and TRBJ1-4, the full variable domain is DAGVTQSPTHLIKTRGQQVTLRCSPKSGHDTVSWYQQALGQGPQFIFQYYEEEERQRGNFPDRFSGHQFPNYSSELNVNALLLGDSALYLCASSRGPGSNEKLFFGSGTQLSVL.

About this clonotype: It may be a read error: a sequence one base away is much more abundant. This chain connects TRBV29-1 to TRBJ2-3, with 8 bases identical to TRBD1. Per germline, CDR1 SQVTM and CDR2 ANQGSEA. The CDR3 covers 12 residues. In DNA, the CDR3 is TGCAGCGTTGAACAGGGGGCAGATCCGCAGTATTTT. Its translation: CSVEQGADPQYF.